The source of this TCR beta chain is a study of T cells of healthy individuals. At least ten counts were recorded for this clonotype. The V end was cut by 5 bases, the J end by 0 bases, with 18 bases between. CDR1 and CDR2 from the germline V gene are SGHVS and FQNEAQ. The CDR3 sequence is 17 residues long. TCRdb reanalysed the 5' RACE reads using MiXCR and keeps one entry per CDR3 protein. This table holds tens of thousands of distinct CDR3 sequences, about a sixth found once. The chain has TRBV7-8 and TRBJ2-3; perhaps TRBD1 as D (6 bases). This clonotype was sampled from a human donor in good health. CDR3 region: CASSQGLGPLSTDTQYF. DNA of the CDR3: TGTGCCAGCAGCCAGGGGCTTGGCCCACTCAGCACAGATACGCAGTATTTT.